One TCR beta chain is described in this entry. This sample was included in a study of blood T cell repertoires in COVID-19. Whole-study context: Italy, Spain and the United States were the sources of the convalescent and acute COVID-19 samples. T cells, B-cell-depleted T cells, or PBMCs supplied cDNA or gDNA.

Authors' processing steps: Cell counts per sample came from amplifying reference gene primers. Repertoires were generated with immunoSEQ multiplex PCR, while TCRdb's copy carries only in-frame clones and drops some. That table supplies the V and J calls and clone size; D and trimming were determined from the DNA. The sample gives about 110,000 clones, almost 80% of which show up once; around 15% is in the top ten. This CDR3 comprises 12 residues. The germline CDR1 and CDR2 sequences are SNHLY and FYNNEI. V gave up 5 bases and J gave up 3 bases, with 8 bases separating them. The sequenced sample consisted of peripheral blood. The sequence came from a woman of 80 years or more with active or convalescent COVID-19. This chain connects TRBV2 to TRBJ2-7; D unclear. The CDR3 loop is CASSLQLYEQYF. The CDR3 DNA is TGTGCCAGCAGTCTACAGCTCTACGAGCAGTACTTC.